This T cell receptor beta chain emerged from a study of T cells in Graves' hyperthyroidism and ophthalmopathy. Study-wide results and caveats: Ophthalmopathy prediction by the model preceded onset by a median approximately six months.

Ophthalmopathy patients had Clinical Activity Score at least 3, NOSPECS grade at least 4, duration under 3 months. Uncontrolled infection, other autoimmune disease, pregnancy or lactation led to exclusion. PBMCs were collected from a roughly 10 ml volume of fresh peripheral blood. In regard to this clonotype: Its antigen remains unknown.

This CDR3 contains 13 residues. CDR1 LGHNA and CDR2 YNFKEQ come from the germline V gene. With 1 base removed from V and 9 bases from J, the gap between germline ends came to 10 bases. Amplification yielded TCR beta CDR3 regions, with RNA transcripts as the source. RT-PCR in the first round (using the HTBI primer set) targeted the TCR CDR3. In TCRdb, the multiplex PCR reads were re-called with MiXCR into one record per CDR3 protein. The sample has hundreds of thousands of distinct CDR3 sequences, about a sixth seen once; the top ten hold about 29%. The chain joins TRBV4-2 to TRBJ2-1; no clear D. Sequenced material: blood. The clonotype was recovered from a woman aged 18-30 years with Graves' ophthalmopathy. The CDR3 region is CASSQGLPTEQFF. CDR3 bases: TGTGCCAGCAGCCAAGGGTTACCAACTGAGCAGTTCTTC.